This is a list of T cell receptor beta chains from one sample in a study of graft-versus-host responses after intestinal transplantation. The data were produced by immunoSEQ multiplex PCR, yet TCRdb's version contains in-frame clones alone and is incomplete. The sample lists tens of thousands of clones, about 95% seen once, with roughly 0.71% in the top ten. The sample consisted of PBMCs, taken 16 days after intestinal transplant. The receptors were sampled from a human patient who received an intestinal transplant, so some T cells may come from the graft donor. Both conserved end residues are part of each CDR3. Each record gives: CDR3 DNA, CDR3 protein, clone size, J gene, V gene, D gene. A D gene is named only where the DNA matches it firmly. Some rows have no size entry. The others give once, few or many, or a class for an expanded clone.

CDR3 DNA: TGTGCCAGCAGCTTTGCAGATAATCAGCCCCAGCATTTT
CDR3 protein: CASSFADNQPQHF
clone size: -
J gene: TRBJ1-5
V gene: TRBV5-6
D gene: -

CDR3 DNA: TGTGCCAGCAGTCCCGTGTTGCTCAACACTGAAGCTTTCTTT
CDR3 protein: CASSPVLLNTEAFF
clone size: -
J gene: TRBJ1-1
V gene: TRBV27
D gene: -

CDR3 DNA: TGTGCCAGCAGCTTGGGGACAGGGCCCGGGGAGCTGTTTTTT
CDR3 protein: CASSLGTGPGELFF
clone size: -
J gene: TRBJ2-2
V gene: TRBV5-6
D gene: TRBD1

CDR3 DNA: TGTGCCAGTTCTAACGGCGGGGCACGGGTAGCTTTCTTT
CDR3 protein: CASSNGGARVAFF
clone size: -
J gene: TRBJ1-1
V gene: TRBV19
D gene: -

CDR3 DNA: TGTGCCAGCAGTGGGATAGCGGGCTCCTACGAGCAGTACTTC
CDR3 protein: CASSGIAGSYEQYF
clone size: -
J gene: TRBJ2-7
V gene: TRBV28
D gene: TRBD2

CDR3 DNA: TGTGCCAGCAGCTCTCCTGCCCTTTATGGCTACACCTTC
CDR3 protein: CASSSPALYGYTF
clone size: -
J gene: TRBJ1-2
V gene: TRBV5-5
D gene: -

CDR3 DNA: TGTGCCAGCAGCTCGGGACAGCTCCAAGAGACCCAGTACTTC
CDR3 protein: CASSSGQLQETQYF
clone size: -
J gene: TRBJ2-5
V gene: TRBV5-4
D gene: TRBD1

CDR3 DNA: TGTGCCAGCAGCTCCGCAGGGACACCCTATGGCTACACCTTC
CDR3 protein: CASSSAGTPYGYTF
clone size: -
J gene: TRBJ1-2
V gene: TRBV5-6
D gene: -

CDR3 DNA: TGTGCCAGTTCGAGACAGGTCCCTAGCAATCAGCCCCAGCATTTT
CDR3 protein: CASSRQVPSNQPQHF
clone size: -
J gene: TRBJ1-5
V gene: TRBV19
D gene: -

CDR3 DNA: TGTGCCAGCAGCCCTAGGGGGGACGTATACTACGAGCAGTACTTC
CDR3 protein: CASSPRGDVYYEQYF
clone size: -
J gene: TRBJ2-7
V gene: TRBV28
D gene: -

CDR3 DNA: TGCGCCAGCAGCCAAAATCGACAGGGCGGGGCTGAAGCTTTCTTT
CDR3 protein: CASSQNRQGGAEAFF
clone size: -
J gene: TRBJ1-1
V gene: TRBV4-1
D gene: TRBD1

CDR3 DNA: TGCGCCAGCAGCCAAGCTAGAGGGGCAGATGAAGCTTTCTTT
CDR3 protein: CASSQARGADEAFF
clone size: -
J gene: TRBJ1-1
V gene: TRBV4-1
D gene: -

CDR3 DNA: TGTGCCAGCAGCTCTCCAGGTACACCCCTCCACTTT
CDR3 protein: CASSSPGTPLHF
clone size: -
J gene: TRBJ1-6
V gene: TRBV5-4
D gene: -

CDR3 DNA: TGTGCCAGCAGTTTATCTAGCGGGAACTATTTTGAGCAGTTCTTC
CDR3 protein: CASSLSSGNYFEQFF
clone size: -
J gene: TRBJ2-1
V gene: TRBV28
D gene: TRBD2

CDR3 DNA: TGCGCCAGCAGCCAAGGAGGTGGGGGCTCCTACAATGAGCAGTTCTTC
CDR3 protein: CASSQGGGGSYNEQFF
clone size: -
J gene: TRBJ2-1
V gene: TRBV4-3
D gene: -

CDR3 DNA: TGTGCCAGCAGCCAAAGGGACAGGGTGCACACTGAAGCTTTCTTT
CDR3 protein: CASSQRDRVHTEAFF
clone size: -
J gene: TRBJ1-1
V gene: TRBV7-9
D gene: TRBD1

CDR3 DNA: TGTGCCAGCAAAACCGGACTAGCCGTGGAGACCCAGTACTTC
CDR3 protein: CASKTGLAVETQYF
clone size: -
J gene: TRBJ2-5
V gene: TRBV2
D gene: TRBD2

CDR3 DNA: TGTGCCAGCAGTACCACTAGCGGGAGGGCTGGTATGGAGCAGTTCTTC
CDR3 protein: CASSTTSGRAGMEQFF
clone size: -
J gene: TRBJ2-1
V gene: TRBV27
D gene: TRBD2

CDR3 DNA: TGTGCCAGCAGCCTCCCCAAGGGGCAGGTAGGAGCCCAGTACTTC
CDR3 protein: CASSLPKGQVGAQYF
clone size: few
J gene: TRBJ2-5
V gene: TRBV11-1
D gene: -